This TCR beta chain comes out of a study of shared clonotypes between healthy human individuals. General study results and limits: About 5% was the fraction of naive CD4 clonotypes found shared across a handful of donors.

Positive CCR7 selection of CD45RO-negative cells yielded the naive CD8 cells, and terminally differentiated effector memory CD45RA+ cells were excluded. In regard to this clone: Antigen unknown.

The CDR3 covers 14 residues. Looked up from germline, CDR1 is MNHEY and CDR2 is SVGAGI. V lost 0 bases and J 8 bases, leaving 13 bases between the germline ends. A deep-level run was used for the assay. The authors split each subset's genomic DNA evenly across several immunoSEQ plates. Produced via immunoSEQ multiplex PCR; TCRdb's table is partial and in-frame only. In the table there are millions of clones, 85% to 95% of which are singletons. This sequence originates from a man aged 18 to 30 in good health. Some clones in this sample may be carry-over from other donors' samples. The sequenced sample was naive CD8+ T cells from PBMCs. The rearrangement joins TRBV6-5 to TRBJ1-2, with a tentative D call TRBD1 (6 bases). The CDR3 coding sequence is TGTGCCAGCAGTTACTCGGGGGGCGCGTCCGGCTACACCTTC. Its protein product is CASSYSGGASGYTF.